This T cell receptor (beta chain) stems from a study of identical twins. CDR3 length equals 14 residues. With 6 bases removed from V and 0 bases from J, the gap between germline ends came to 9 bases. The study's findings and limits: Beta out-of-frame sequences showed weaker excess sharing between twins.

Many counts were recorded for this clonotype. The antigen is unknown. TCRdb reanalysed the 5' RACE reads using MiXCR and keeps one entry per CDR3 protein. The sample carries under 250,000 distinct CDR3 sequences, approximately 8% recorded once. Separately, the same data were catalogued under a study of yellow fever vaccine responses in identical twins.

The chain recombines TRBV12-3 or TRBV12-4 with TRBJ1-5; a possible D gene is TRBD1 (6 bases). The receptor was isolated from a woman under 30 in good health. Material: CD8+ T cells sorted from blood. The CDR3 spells CASSPGDSNQPQHF. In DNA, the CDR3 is TGTGCCAGCAGCCCAGGGGATAGCAATCAGCCCCAGCATTTT.